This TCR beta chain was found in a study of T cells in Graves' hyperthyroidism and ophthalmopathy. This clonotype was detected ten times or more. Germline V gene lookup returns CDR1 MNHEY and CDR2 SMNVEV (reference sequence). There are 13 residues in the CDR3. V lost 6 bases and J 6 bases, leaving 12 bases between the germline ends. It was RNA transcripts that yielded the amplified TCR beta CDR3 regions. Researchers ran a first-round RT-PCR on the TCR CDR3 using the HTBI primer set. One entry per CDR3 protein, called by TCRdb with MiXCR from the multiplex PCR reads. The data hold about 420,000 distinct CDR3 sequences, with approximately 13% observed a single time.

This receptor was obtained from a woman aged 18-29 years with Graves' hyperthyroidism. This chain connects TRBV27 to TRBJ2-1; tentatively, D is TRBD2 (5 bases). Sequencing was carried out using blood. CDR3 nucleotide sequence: TGTGCCAGCAGCCTGACTACCCTCAATGAGCAGTTCTTC. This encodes CASSLTTLNEQFF.